This T cell receptor beta chain was sequenced for a study of beta chain features in type 1 diabetes. Study-wide context: When patients were set against healthy donors, age, gender and cell yields were similar.

Comments on this clone: What it binds is not known.

Study results and caveats: Fewer junction insertions and more nucleotide deletions appeared in type 1 diabetes patients. The study notes PCR might favor shorter templates equally in patients and controls. The study found that naive, central memory and Treg TCRB repertoires appeared more similar in patients than in healthy donors.

Germline V gene data show CDR1 as SGHTA and CDR2 as FQGTGA. V was trimmed by 4 bases and J by 9 bases, leaving 8 bases between them. This CDR3 is 11 amino acids long. Of the isolated RNA, all was reverse transcribed, and so the sequenced material was expressed TCRB transcripts. Clones were read by immunoSEQ multiplex PCR, and TCRdb kept only the in-frame ones, dropping some. The table has about 620,000 clones, roughly a sixth seen once; the top ten hold about 0.097%. The rearrangement joins TRBV7-3 to TRBJ2-3; D is uncertain. The sequenced sample consisted of naive CD4+ T cells from blood. The origin of this receptor is a man aged 18 to 30 in good health. The CDR3 DNA reads TGTGCCAGCAGCTCCGGTCCGACGCAGTATTTT. Protein sequence: CASSSGPTQYF.